Below are 29 T cell receptor beta chains sequenced from a single sample in a study of PD-1 blockade in classical Hodgkin lymphoma (dated by TCRdb to between 2020 and 2021). The method was the immunoSEQ multiplex PCR assay. This is the immuneACCESS table as TCRdb keeps it, with only in-frame sequences that have V and J called. A part of the clones is gone; compared with another copy, unresolved V genes explain less than half, and the rest is unexplained. The sample includes roughly 60,000 clones, with approximately 90% observed a single time. Around 5% of the sample belongs to the ten largest clones. In light of the paper, this sample's time point label describes: cycle 2 day 1 (C2D1) of nivolumab. Every trial patient had relapsed following autologous stem cell transplantation, and prior brentuximab vedotin exposure was what differed among cohorts A, B and C. Sequencing used peripheral blood mononuclear cells (PBMCs), obtained before the second cycle of nivolumab. These receptors were collected from a human donor with classical Hodgkin lymphoma.

The V gene is TRBV6-1, the J gene TRBJ1-6, with 8 positions matching TRBD1. The CDR3 totals 13 residues. Germline loops: CDR1 MNHNS, CDR2 SASEGT. With 6 bases clipped from V and 9 bases from J, the junction kept 4 bases outside the gene matches. The CDR3 DNA reads as TGTGCCAGCAGGGGACAGGTATTTTCACCCCTCCACTTT. Its translation: CASRGQVFSPLHF.

The chain carries TRBV7-8 and TRBJ2-4; the D gene is possibly TRBD2 (5 bases). Trimming left V 5 bases short and J 0 bases short, with 11 bases between. Germline V gives CDR1 SGHVS, CDR2 FQNEAQ. This CDR3 comprises 15 residues. The CDR3 loop reads CASSRGYIAKNIQYF. DNA of the CDR3: TGTGCCAGCAGCCGGGGTTATATAGCCAAAAACATTCAGTACTTC.

V gene TRBV4-1 combines with J gene TRBJ1-2; TRBD1 is a possible D gene (6 bases). CDR1 and CDR2 from the germline V gene are MGHRA and YSYEKL. V was pared by 0 bases and J by 0 bases, with 14 bases between. The CDR3 length is 17 residues. CDR3 in DNA: TGCGCCAGCAGCCAAGATCCTTCACAGGGACCTAACTATGGCTACACCTTC. It encodes CASSQDPSQGPNYGYTF.

The chain recombines TRBV7-9 with TRBJ2-4, with TRBD2 as a possible D gene (6 bases). The V end lost 5 bases, the J end lost 8 bases, and 19 bases lay between the germline ends. The CDR3 runs to 15 residues. The germline V gene encodes CDR1 SEHNR and CDR2 FQNEAQ (reference sequence). The DNA of the CDR3 is TGTGCCAGCAGCGCCCATGGGGGGTTGGCGGACATTCAGTACTTC. Translating gives CASSAHGGLADIQYF.

The chain recombines TRBV2 with TRBJ2-5; perhaps TRBD1 as D (6 bases). CDR3 length: 15 residues. Trimming stripped 4 bases from V and 12 bases from J, with 24 bases between. Germline values: CDR1 SNHLY, CDR2 FYNNEI. CDR3 protein: CASSGGWERTGSKYF. Here the CDR3 DNA reads TGTGCCAGCAGTGGGGGGTGGGAGAGAACAGGGAGTAAGTACTTC.

V and J are TRBV5-6 and TRBJ2-1, with 12 nucleotides matching TRBD2. CDR1 is SGHDT and CDR2 is YYEEEE in the germline V gene. CDR3 length: 18 amino acids. V gave up 6 bases and J gave up 0 bases; unmatched junction bases: 10. The CDR3 loop is CASTDGLAGSLSYNEQFF. The DNA for the CDR3 is TGTGCCAGCACCGATGGACTAGCGGGGTCCCTCTCCTACAATGAGCAGTTCTTC.

The chain has TRBV12-5 and TRBJ2-2; 11 nucleotides agree with TRBD2. CDR1 and CDR2 (germline): LGHNT, FRNRAP. The CDR3 runs 17 residues. The J segment lost 8 bases and the V segment lost 3 bases, leaving 11 bases of the junction unmatched. The CDR3 sequence is CASGLMIGTSGLGELFF. The CDR3 DNA is TGTGCTAGTGGTTTAATGATCGGGACTAGCGGTTTAGGGGAGCTGTTTTTT.

This chain connects TRBV28 to TRBJ1-3; D remains ambiguous. Germline CDR1 MDHEN, CDR2 SYDVKM. This CDR3 spans 13 amino acids. V lost 6 bases and J 0 bases, leaving 6 bases between the germline ends. This CDR3 is CASREGSGNTIYF. The CDR3 nucleotides read TGTGCCAGCAGAGAGGGCTCTGGAAACACCATATATTTT.

The V and J genes are TRBV5-1 and TRBJ2-7; 8 bases are shared with TRBD2. The CDR3 runs to 14 residues. Trimming took 6 bases from V and 0 from J; bases not matched to a gene: 5. Germline V gene lookup returns CDR1 SGHRS and CDR2 YFSETQ. The CDR3 coding sequence is TGCGCCAGCAACCCCGGGACTAGCTCCTACGAGCAGTACTTC. Residues: CASNPGTSSYEQYF.

This clone was seen only once. This chain links TRBV6-5 with TRBJ2-7, with 7 bases lining up with TRBD2. The CDR3 spans 15 residues. Germline-derived CDR1 and CDR2 are MNHEY and SVGAGI. After removal of 6 bases from V and 3 bases from J, the junction contained 11 bases not matched to a gene. The CDR3 nucleotides are TGTGCCAGCAGATTCTCCGGGGCGGGGGACTACGAGCAGTACTTC. It specifies CASRFSGAGDYEQYF.

The V and J genes are TRBV9 and TRBJ2-6, with D perhaps assigned TRBD1 or TRBD2 (5 bases each). Trimming removed 4 bases from V and 2 bases from J, with 13 bases in between. Germline lookup yields CDR1 SGDLS and CDR2 YYNGEE. This CDR3 is 16 amino acids long. CDR3 nucleotides: TGTGCCAGCAGCCCCCAGGGTAGCGCTGGGGCCAACGTCCTGACTTTC. It yields the protein CASSPQGSAGANVLTF.

This chain connects TRBV4-1 to TRBJ1-5; no clear D gene. CDR1 and CDR2 from the germline V gene are MGHRA and YSYEKL. This CDR3 comprises 12 residues. V was clipped by 5 bases and J by 5 bases, with 7 bases between them. CDR3 nucleotide sequence: TGCGCCAGCAGCGATTTTGATCAGCCCCAGCATTTT. This sequence encodes CASSDFDQPQHF.

The chain recombines TRBV6-1 with TRBJ1-5, with D possibly matching TRBD1 (5 bases). Trimming stripped 10 bases from V and 3 bases from J, with 16 bases between. The CDR3 extends over 14 amino acids. The germline CDR1 and CDR2 sequences are MNHNS and SASEGT. The CDR3 region has the DNA TGTGCCACCCTCCCGGACAAGAACAATCAGCCCCAGCATTTT. Translated, it gives CATLPDKNNQPQHF.

The CDR3 sequence is CASSPFKGPTYEQYF. CDR3 DNA sequence: TGTGCCAGCAGCCCGTTTAAGGGACCTACCTACGAGCAGTACTTC. The rearrangement joins TRBV9 to TRBJ2-7; D might be TRBD1 or TRBD2, each matching 5 bases. The V end was cut by 4 bases, the J end by 2 bases, with 16 bases between. The CDR3 runs 15 residues. Germline CDR1 reads SGDLS; CDR2 reads YYNGEE.

V and J are TRBV27 and TRBJ2-7, with D possibly called TRBD1 or TRBD2 (5 bases each). This CDR3 is built from 13 residues. V shed 3 bases and J shed 3 bases, with 9 bases lying between them. Germline CDR1 and CDR2: MNHEY and SMNVEV (reference sequence). The CDR3 loop is CASSLGTFYEQYF. CDR3 coding DNA: TGTGCCAGCAGTTTGGGGACCTTCTACGAGCAGTACTTC.

The chain employs TRBV5-8 and TRBJ1-1; a weak D match, TRBD1 (5 bases). Trimming pared 0 bases from V and 2 bases from J, leaving 8 bases between. Germline V gives CDR1 SGHTS, CDR2 YDEGEE. This CDR3 comprises 14 residues. CDR3 bases: TGTGCCAGCAGCTTGGTAGGGGTAAACACTGAAGCTTTCTTT. This translates into CASSLVGVNTEAFF.

The V call is TRBV5-1, the J call TRBJ2-7; 7 nucleotides align to TRBD1. The CDR3 extends over 14 amino acids. Per the germline V gene, CDR1 is SGHRS and CDR2 is YFSETQ. V gave up 2 bases and J gave up 3 bases; unmatched junction bases: 5. The CDR3 spells CASSLETGIYEQYF. The CDR3 nucleotides read TGCGCCAGCAGCTTAGAGACAGGGATCTACGAGCAGTACTTC.

The chain couples TRBV7-9 to TRBJ1-1; 8 nucleotides agree with TRBD1. Germline CDR1 and CDR2: SEHNR and FQNEAQ (reference sequence). This CDR3 is built from 14 residues. The V gene end was trimmed by 9 bases and the J gene end by 7 bases; junction bases not matched to a gene: 13. The CDR3 here is CASTFQGAQIEAFF. The CDR3 DNA is TGTGCCAGTACTTTCCAGGGGGCGCAAATTGAAGCTTTCTTT.

The chain joins TRBV7-9 to TRBJ1-6; D is perhaps TRBD1 (5 bases). The germline CDR1 and CDR2 sequences are SEHNR and FQNEAQ (reference sequence). This CDR3 has 15 residues. V dropped 1 base and J dropped 10 bases, with 14 bases sitting between them. CDR3 in amino acids: CASSLEAARGSPLHF. In DNA, the CDR3 is TGTGCCAGCAGCTTAGAGGCGGCGAGGGGATCACCCCTCCACTTT.

This rearrangement joins TRBV6-4 to TRBJ2-2, with D perhaps matching TRBD1 (6 bases). This CDR3 comprises 12 residues. V was trimmed by 6 bases and J by 6 bases, leaving 8 bases between them. CDR1 MRHNA and CDR2 SNTAGT come from the germline V gene. The CDR3 DNA reads TGTGCCAGCAGGAACAGGGCCGGGGAGCTGTTTTTT. It is translated as CASRNRAGELFF.

This chain joins TRBV28 and TRBJ2-2; a weak D match, TRBD2 (7 bases). The CDR3 length is 14 residues. The germline gives CDR1 MDHEN, CDR2 SYDVKM. CDR3 sequence reads: CVTQGRGNTGELFF. In nucleotides, the CDR3 is TGTGTCACCCAGGGGAGGGGTAACACCGGGGAGCTGTTTTTT. Drawing the rest from reference TRBV28 and TRBJ2-2, the complete variable domain is DVKVTQSSRYLVKRTGEKVFLECVQDMDHENMFWYRQDPGLGLRLIYFSYDVKMKEKGDIPEGYSVSREKKERFSLILESASTNQTSMYLCVTQGRGNTGELFFGEGSRLTVL.

CDR3 sequence: CASSNRDSQETQYF. CDR3 nucleotides: TGTGCCAGCAGTAACCGGGACAGCCAAGAGACCCAGTACTTC. The J gene is TRBJ2-5, the V gene TRBV25-1, with 7 bases fitting TRBD1. After removal of 5 bases from V and 1 base from J, the junction contained 4 bases not matched to a gene. Germline-derived CDR1 and CDR2 are MGHDK and SYGVNS. CDR3 length: 14 residues.

CDR3 loop: CASGPGDRNTGELFF. As DNA, the CDR3 is TGTGCTAGTGGCCCCGGCGACAGGAACACCGGGGAGCTGTTTTTT. The J gene is TRBJ2-2, the V gene TRBV12-5; TRBD1 might be the D (5 bases). Trimming stripped 6 bases from V and 1 base from J, with 12 bases between. CDR3 length: 15 amino acids. Germline loops: CDR1 LGHNT, CDR2 FRNRAP.

This chain uses TRBV13 with TRBJ2-3, with 8 positions matching TRBD2. J gave up 4 bases and V 4 bases, and 10 bases lay outside the gene matches. From germline, CDR1 is PRHDT and CDR2 FYEKMQ (reference sequence). The CDR3 spans 16 residues. CDR3 amino acids: CASSSPGLGVADTQYF. The CDR3 DNA sequence: TGTGCCAGCAGCTCTCCGGGACTAGGAGTCGCAGATACGCAGTATTTT.

V gene TRBV7-9 combines with J gene TRBJ1-5, with 7 bases matching TRBD1. This CDR3 region has 13 residues. CDR1 is SEHNR and CDR2 is FQNEAQ in the germline V gene (reference sequence). The junction had 6 bases not matched to a gene; V was cut back by 2 bases and J by 11 bases. The CDR3 DNA reads as TGTGCCAGCAGCTTACAGGGGGATGGGTCCCAGCATTTT. Its translation: CASSLQGDGSQHF.

The chain has TRBV6-5 and TRBJ1-1; D gene ambiguous. The V end was cut by 0 bases, the J end by 0 bases, with 11 bases between. The CDR3 covers 16 residues. Germline CDR1 MNHEY, CDR2 SVGAGI. The CDR3 here is CASSYSSDPMNTEAFF. Written as DNA, the CDR3 is TGTGCCAGCAGTTACTCTTCGGATCCGATGAACACTGAAGCTTTCTTT.

The chain has TRBV7-2 and TRBJ1-6; D uncertain. V was trimmed by 5 bases and J by 5 bases, leaving 16 bases between them. Germline CDR1 SGHTA, CDR2 FQGNSA. The CDR3 is made up of 16 amino acids. The CDR3 DNA is TGTGCCAGCAGCCGCACCGTGGCGTTGAATAATTCACCCCTCCACTTT. Translation gives CASSRTVALNNSPLHF.

This rearrangement joins TRBV7-8 to TRBJ1-2; D perhaps matches TRBD1 (5 bases). Germline values: CDR1 SGHVS, CDR2 FQNEAQ. V was shortened by 1 base and J by 7 bases, with 19 bases between the two germline ends. The CDR3 sequence is 16 residues long. The CDR3 bases are TGTGCCAGCAGCTTAGAGGCCCGCCAGGGATATGGTGGCTACACCTTC. Translating it yields CASSLEARQGYGGYTF.

This clone was detected only once. The rearrangement links TRBV6-6 to TRBJ2-7; D might be TRBD2 (5 bases). In germline, CDR1 is MNHNY, CDR2 SVGAGI (reference sequence). The CDR3 is 15 residues long. Trimming took 0 bases from V and 0 from J, leaving 9 bases between them. This CDR3 is CASSYSERSSYEQYF. CDR3 sequence (DNA): TGTGCCAGCAGTTACTCTGAGCGGAGCTCCTACGAGCAGTACTTC.